The next 3 T cell receptor beta chains were all read from a single sample in a study of blood T cell repertoires in COVID-19. Profiling relied on immunoSEQ multiplex PCR, and the TCRdb table lists in-frame clones only, not all of them. The profile shows tens of thousands of clones, 89% of them singletons. Sequenced material: peripheral blood. These receptors were collected from a woman aged 55 to 70 with active COVID-19.

This chain uses TRBV5-6 with TRBJ2-1, with TRBD2 matching 11 bases. The V and J ends lost 5 bases and 4 bases, in that order; junction bases with no gene match: 8. The CDR3 totals 16 residues. CDR1 and CDR2 (germline): SGHDT, YYEEEE. The CDR3 here is CASSLPGTSGYNEQFF. In DNA form, the CDR3 reads TGTGCCAGCAGTCTCCCCGGGACTAGCGGATACAATGAGCAGTTCTTC.

This clone was found once. The CDR3 spells CASSPPSGGVTGELFF. As DNA, the CDR3 is TGTGCCAGCTCACCACCGAGTGGAGGAGTCACCGGGGAGCTGTTTTTT. The rearrangement uses TRBV18 and TRBJ2-2, with D possibly matching TRBD2 (5 bases). This CDR3 comprises 16 residues. V was clipped by 0 bases and J by 4 bases, with 12 bases between them. Germline V CDR1 and CDR2: KGHSH, LQKENI.

The chain is built from TRBV9 and TRBJ2-3; 8 positions agree with TRBD1. The trim removed 4 bases at V and 6 bases at J, leaving 7 bases unmatched. The germline gives CDR1 SGDLS, CDR2 YYNGEE. This CDR3 is built from 14 residues. The CDR3 here is CASSPRTGRDTQYF. For the CDR3, the DNA is TGTGCCAGCAGCCCGAGGACAGGGAGGGATACGCAGTATTTT.